This passage covers 30 T cell receptor beta chains from one sample sequenced in a study of response to subunit inactivated influenza vaccine. Via MiXCR, TCRdb re-called the RT-PCR reads, giving one row per CDR3 protein. The data show 550,000 to 800,000 distinct CDR3 sequences, approximately 13% seen once. This sample comprised PBMCs from blood, obtained approximately 15 days before vaccination. The receptors shown here come from a man in his fifties who received an inactivated influenza vaccine.

This clonotype was found many times. This chain joins TRBV3-1 and TRBJ2-2; TRBD2 might be the D (6 bases). Germline CDR1 is LGHDT and CDR2 is YNNKEL (reference sequence). The CDR3 totals 15 residues. The V end lost 6 bases, the J end lost 0 bases, and 11 bases lay between the germline ends. The CDR3 DNA sequence: TGTGCCAGCAGGTACGGGAGTTCGAACACCGGGGAGCTGTTTTTT. As protein: CASRYGSSNTGELFF.

The rearrangement joins TRBV5-6 to TRBJ2-7; D is unclear. V was trimmed by 4 bases and J by 3 bases, leaving 11 bases between them. The CDR3 length is 13 residues. CDR1 and CDR2 (germline): SGHDT, YYEEEE. The CDR3 protein is CASSPVSLYEQYF. CDR3 DNA sequence: TGTGCCAGCAGCCCGGTGTCTCTCTACGAGCAGTACTTC.

The CDR3 spells CATRGWYEQYF. DNA of the CDR3: TGTGCCACCCGGGGATGGTACGAGCAGTACTTC. The V gene is TRBV10-3, the J gene TRBJ2-7, with D perhaps TRBD2 (5 bases). Germline CDR1 ENHRY, CDR2 SYGVKD. Trimming took off 10 bases at V and 4 bases at J, with 11 bases between the two ends. CDR3 length: 11 amino acids.

The chain links TRBV30 to TRBJ2-7; D is uncertain. Germline loops: CDR1 GTSNPN, CDR2 SVGIG (reference sequence). The CDR3 is made up of 12 amino acids. V gave up 2 bases and J gave up 11 bases, with 16 bases separating them. The CDR3 loop reads CAWSRAAAREYF. The CDR3 DNA is TGTGCCTGGAGTAGGGCGGCGGCACGGGAGTACTTC.

This clonotype occurred many times. The chain has TRBV12-3 or TRBV12-4 and TRBJ1-5; D remains unclear. V was clipped by 5 bases and J by 0 bases, with 8 bases between them. This CDR3 comprises 14 residues. For the CDR3, the DNA is TGTGCCAGCAGTATCGGTTATAGCAATCAGCCCCAGCATTTT. Amino acids: CASSIGYSNQPQHF.

This clonotype occurred a few times. The genes are TRBV6-2 or TRBV6-3 and TRBJ2-3; the D is unclear. This CDR3 comprises 15 residues. V was pared by 0 bases and J by 1 base, with 8 bases between. Germline V gene data show CDR1 as MNHEY and CDR2 as SVGEGT. The CDR3 sequence: CASSYSLIGTDTQYF. The CDR3 DNA is TGTGCCAGCAGTTACTCCCTGATTGGCACAGATACGCAGTATTTT.

The chain combines TRBV15 with TRBJ2-1, with D tentatively TRBD2 (6 bases). This CDR3 has 14 residues. Germline CDR1 LNHNV, CDR2 YYDKDF (reference sequence). The V gene lost 0 bases and the J gene lost 7 bases, with 10 bases spanning the gap. This chain's CDR3 is CATSRDGTGNEQFF. The CDR3 DNA sequence: TGTGCCACCAGCAGAGATGGGACTGGGAATGAGCAGTTCTTC.

This chain links TRBV11-2 with TRBJ2-7; D is perhaps TRBD2 (5 bases). Germline-derived CDR1 and CDR2 are SGHAT and FQNNGV. CDR3 length: 14 amino acids. Trimming stripped 5 bases from V and 6 bases from J, with 17 bases between. CDR3 protein: CASSLVRERSEQYF. CDR3 bases: TGTGCCAGCAGCCTAGTGAGGGAGAGGAGCGAGCAGTACTTC.

The J gene is TRBJ2-1, the V gene TRBV30; perhaps TRBD1 as D (6 bases). The CDR3 covers 14 residues. V was shortened by 8 bases and J by 4 bases, with 18 bases between the two germline ends. CDR1 is GTSNPN, CDR2 SVGIG, per germline (reference sequence). This chain's CDR3 is CATSRGRHYNEQFF. The DNA of the CDR3 is TGTGCCACCTCCAGGGGCCGCCATTACAATGAGCAGTTCTTC.

The chain has TRBV4-3 and TRBJ1-2; D may be TRBD1 (5 bases). The CDR3 has 14 residues. CDR1 is LGHNA and CDR2 is YSLEER in the germline V gene. Between the trimmed V and J ends, which lost 3 bases and 4 bases, there was a span of 12 bases. CDR3 in amino acids: CASSQAGAVYGYTF. Here the CDR3 DNA reads TGCGCCAGCAGCCAGGCCGGGGCGGTCTATGGCTACACCTTC.

The gene calls are TRBV29-1 and TRBJ2-5; D perhaps matches TRBD2 (6 bases). Germline CDR1 is SQVTM and CDR2 is ANQGSEA. The CDR3 consists of 15 residues. Trimming took 5 bases from V and 5 from J, leaving 21 bases between them. The CDR3 DNA reads as TGCAGCGTTAACCGGAACCGGGCAGGGAGGGAGACCCAGTACTTC. It translates to CSVNRNRAGRETQYF.

The chain uses TRBV29-1 and TRBJ1-1, with D perhaps TRBD1 (5 bases). The CDR3 is made up of 12 amino acids. V lost 3 bases to trimming and J lost 6 bases, with 11 bases between them. Germline V gene sequence: CDR1 SQVTM, CDR2 ANQGSEA. As DNA, the CDR3 is TGCAGCGTTGACCCAGGGAGGGCTGAAGCTTTCTTT. Its translation is CSVDPGRAEAFF.

The gene calls are TRBV28 and TRBJ2-3, with D possibly called TRBD1 or TRBD2 (6 bases each). V gave up 2 bases and J gave up 5 bases, with 14 bases separating them. Germline CDR1 MDHEN, CDR2 SYDVKM. This CDR3 has 15 amino acids. CDR3 amino acids: CASSLLGRGGDTQYF. CDR3 bases: TGTGCCAGCAGTTTACTCGGCAGGGGAGGAGATACGCAGTATTTT.

V gene TRBV4-1 combines with J gene TRBJ1-3; D gene ambiguous. V was clipped by 0 bases and J by 0 bases, with 9 bases between them. The CDR3 length is 16 residues. Germline V gives CDR1 MGHRA, CDR2 YSYEKL. The CDR3 coding sequence is TGCGCCAGCAGCCAAGAAGATGCGAGCTCTGGAAACACCATATATTTT. This gives the protein CASSQEDASSGNTIYF.

The rearrangement joins TRBV2 to TRBJ1-2; the D gene is possibly TRBD1 (5 bases). Trimming removed 8 bases at V and 8 bases at J, with 15 bases between. CDR1 and CDR2 (germline): SNHLY, FYNNEI. The CDR3 is made up of 12 amino acids. The chain's CDR3 is CASHRDQLGYTF. CDR3 nucleotide sequence: TGTGCCAGCCACCGGGACCAACTCGGCTACACCTTC.

In its sample, this clonotype was seen a few times. The DNA for the CDR3 is TGTGCCAGCAGCCAAGCTTCAGGGAACCGGGGAACTGAAGCTTTCTTT. It encodes CASSQASGNRGTEAFF. The V and J genes are TRBV3-1 and TRBJ1-1; a possible D gene is TRBD1 (5 bases). Per the germline V gene, CDR1 is LGHDT and CDR2 is YNNKEL (reference sequence). This CDR3 region has 16 residues. V dropped 1 base and J dropped 5 bases, with 17 bases sitting between them.

This chain joins TRBV21-1 and TRBJ2-2; the tabulated D call, TRBD1, remains unverified against the DNA. TRBV21-1 has pseudogene status. The CDR3 sequence is 21 residues long. CDR3 bases: TGTGCCAGCAGCCCGTGTGATGTGGACAGGGAAAGTGGATCGAACACCGGGGAGCTGTTTTTT. It is translated as CASSPCDVDRESGSNTGELFF.

V gene TRBV20-1 combines with J gene TRBJ2-5; 10 nucleotides align to TRBD1. With V trimmed by 6 bases and J by 4 bases, 8 bases remained unmatched. The CDR3 sequence is 14 residues long. Germline CDR1 reads DFQATT; CDR2 reads SNEGSKA (reference sequence). The CDR3: CSALGTGVTETQYF. CDR3 sequence (DNA): TGCAGTGCCCTGGGGACAGGGGTTACAGAGACCCAGTACTTC.

This clonotype has ten or more counts. V is TRBV29-1 and J is TRBJ2-7, with 7 positions matching TRBD2. This CDR3 has 12 residues. Germline CDR1 SQVTM, CDR2 ANQGSEA. The V and J ends lost 5 bases and 2 bases, in that order; junction bases with no gene match: 3. The CDR3 DNA sequence: TGCAGCGTTTTTGGACTAGCCTACGAGCAGTACTTC. It encodes CSVFGLAYEQYF.

The rearrangement joins TRBV11-2 to TRBJ2-1; 11 bases are shared with TRBD2. The CDR3 is 14 residues long. CDR1 is SGHAT, CDR2 FQNNGV, per germline. The junction had 3 bases not matched to a gene; V was cut back by 5 bases and J by 6 bases. CDR3 bases: TGTGCCAGCAGCACTAGCGGGAGCGGCAATGAGCAGTTCTTC. Protein product: CASSTSGSGNEQFF.

The chain carries TRBV6-5 and TRBJ2-7; possibly TRBD1 for D (6 bases). Trimming stripped 2 bases from V and 2 bases from J, with 13 bases between. Looked up from germline, CDR1 is MNHEY and CDR2 is SVGAGI. This CDR3 has 15 residues. The CDR3 DNA follows: TGTGCCAGCAGTTACAACCAGGGGTGGACCTACGAGCAGTACTTC. Its translation is CASSYNQGWTYEQYF.

This clonotype was detected many times. The V gene is TRBV20-1, the J gene TRBJ1-2; 7 bases line up with TRBD1. V was clipped by 5 bases and J by 2 bases; unmatched bases: 11. The CDR3 is 15 amino acids. CDR1 and CDR2 from the germline V gene are DFQATT and SNEGSKA (reference sequence). The CDR3 region is CSAWTRDSLNYGYTF. The DNA for the CDR3 is TGCAGTGCTTGGACCCGGGACAGCCTCAACTATGGCTACACCTTC.

The chain carries TRBV18 and TRBJ2-7; 8 bases agree with TRBD1. CDR3 length equals 15 residues. In germline, CDR1 is KGHSH, CDR2 LQKENI. J lost 6 bases, V lost 3 bases, and 10 bases had no gene match. CDR3 nucleotide sequence: TGTGCCAGCTCACCTAGAACAGGGGGAAGTGTCGAGCAGTACTTC. It yields the protein CASSPRTGGSVEQYF.

The J gene is TRBJ2-2, the V gene TRBV10-2; 10 nucleotides agree with TRBD2. The CDR3 is 15 residues long. The germline gives CDR1 WSHSY, CDR2 SAAADI. V lost 6 bases, J lost 5 bases, and 6 bases stayed unmatched. CDR3 residues: CASRGAGGLTGELFF. The CDR3 nucleotides are TGCGCCAGCAGAGGAGCGGGGGGGCTAACCGGGGAGCTGTTTTTT.

The V and J genes are TRBV7-2 and TRBJ2-5; TRBD2 is a possible D gene (7 bases). Germline CDR1 SGHTA, CDR2 FQGNSA. V was pared by 5 bases and J by 5 bases, with 21 bases between. CDR3 length: 16 amino acids. The CDR3 sequence: CASSPGGRGTGETQYF. In DNA form, the CDR3 reads TGTGCCAGCAGCCCGGGGGGTCGGGGAACAGGGGAGACCCAGTACTTC. The variable domain in full, with the rest retrieved from reference TRBV7-2 and TRBJ2-5, is GAGVSQSPSNKVTEKGKDVELRCDPISGHTALYWYRQSLGQGLEFLIYFQGNSAPDKSGLPSDRFSAERTGGSVSTLTIQRTQQEDSAVYLCASSPGGRGTGETQYFGPGTRLLVL.

In its sample, this clonotype was seen a few times. This sequence joins TRBV12-3 or TRBV12-4 and TRBJ1-2; tentative D call: TRBD1 (6 bases). The CDR3 contains 12 residues. V lost 6 bases and J lost 6, with 11 bases in between. This CDR3 is CASSNRTDGYTF. CDR3 DNA: TGTGCCAGCAGCAACCGGACAGATGGCTACACCTTC.

This chain links TRBV7-9 with TRBJ1-1, with 8 bases aligning to TRBD1. This CDR3 region has 17 residues. Germline CDR1 is SEHNR and CDR2 is FQNEAQ (reference sequence). V gave up 1 base and J gave up 4 bases; unmatched junction bases: 11. CDR3 region: CASSLGRGRPGFTEAFF. CDR3 in DNA: TGTGCCAGCAGCTTAGGCAGGGGGCGCCCTGGGTTCACTGAAGCTTTCTTT. The full variable domain, rest sourced from reference TRBV7-9 and TRBJ1-1, is DTGVSQNPRHKITKRGQNVTFRCDPISEHNRLYWYRQTLGQGPEFLTYFQNEAQLEKSRLLSDRFSAERPKGSFSTLEIQRTEQGDSAMYLCASSLGRGRPGFTEAFFGQGTRLTVV.

The rearrangement links TRBV7-9 to TRBJ1-2, with D hard to call. The CDR3 runs 14 residues. Trimming left V 2 bases short and J 2 bases short, with 9 bases between. Germline CDR1 SEHNR, CDR2 FQNEAQ (reference sequence). In nucleotides, the CDR3 is TGTGCCAGCAGCTTATCTTCGAAAAACTATGGCTACACCTTC. Translation: CASSLSSKNYGYTF.

The CDR3 spells CASRRRGRSNQPQHF. The CDR3 DNA reads as TGTGCCAGCAGGAGAAGGGGTCGGAGCAATCAGCCCCAGCATTTT. The V gene is TRBV12-3 or TRBV12-4, the J gene TRBJ1-5, with a tentative D call TRBD1 (5 bases). This CDR3 comprises 15 residues. V was clipped by 6 bases and J by 1 base, with 13 bases between them.

The V call is TRBV29-1, the J call TRBJ2-5; 9 bases line up with TRBD1. Losses at the gene ends were 2 bases for V and 5 bases for J; bases not matched to a gene: 3. Germline lookup yields CDR1 SQVTM and CDR2 ANQGSEA. CDR3 length: 13 amino acids. The CDR3 DNA reads TGCAGCGTTGAAACCGGACAGGGGGAGACCCAGTACTTC. This codes for CSVETGQGETQYF.